The present TCR beta chain was sequenced within a study of CD8+CD57+ T cells in acquired aplastic anemia. Turning to the study itself: DNA from sorted CD4+ and CD8+ cells averaged roughly 3.4 ug.

TCR beta VDJ and CDR3 profiling used genomic DNA as template. TCRdb reprocessed the reads via MiXCR and lists one record per CDR3 protein. This sample has fewer than 250,000 distinct CDR3 sequences, with more than 40% found just once. Selection for sequencing was limited to patients who had shown CD8+CD57+ cell expansion by flow cytometry. Patients, without exception, had severe acquired aplastic anemia. Blood was sampled before the patients had received any therapy. Trimming removed 3 bases from V and 6 bases from J, with 8 bases in between. CDR3 length equals 12 residues. The germline V gene has CDR1 SEHNR and CDR2 FQNEAQ (reference sequence). Broader study findings: Sharing between patients and controls was observed for roughly 30 CD8+ CDR3 sequences.

In its sample, this clonotype was seen once. Its antigen is not identified. This may be a read error, as it is one base from a much larger clone. The receptor was isolated from a human donor with aplastic anemia. Sample: sorted CD4+, CD8+, or CD8+CD57+ T cells (not recorded which) from PBMCs. This chain joins TRBV7-9 and TRBJ1-1; D is unclear. The CDR3 sequence: CASSLEVAEAFF. The CDR3, as DNA: TGTGCCAGCAGCTTGGAAGTAGCTGAAGCTTTCTTT.